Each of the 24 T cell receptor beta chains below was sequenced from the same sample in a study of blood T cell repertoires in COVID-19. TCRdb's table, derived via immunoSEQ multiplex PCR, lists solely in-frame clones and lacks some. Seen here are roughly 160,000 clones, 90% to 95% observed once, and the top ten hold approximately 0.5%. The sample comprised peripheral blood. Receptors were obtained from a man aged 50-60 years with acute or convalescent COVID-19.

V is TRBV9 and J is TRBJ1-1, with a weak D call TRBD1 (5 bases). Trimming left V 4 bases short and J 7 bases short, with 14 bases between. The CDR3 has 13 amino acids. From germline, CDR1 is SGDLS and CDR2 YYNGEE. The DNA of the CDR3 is TGTGCCAGCAGCCACCAGGGTAGGGATGAAGCTTTCTTT. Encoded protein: CASSHQGRDEAFF.

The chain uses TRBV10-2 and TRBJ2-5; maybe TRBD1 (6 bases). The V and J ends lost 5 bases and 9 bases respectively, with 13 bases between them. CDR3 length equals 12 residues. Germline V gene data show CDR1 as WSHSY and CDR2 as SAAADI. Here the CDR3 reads CASSPDRRSQYF. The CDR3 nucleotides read TGCGCCAGCAGTCCAGACAGGAGATCCCAGTACTTC.

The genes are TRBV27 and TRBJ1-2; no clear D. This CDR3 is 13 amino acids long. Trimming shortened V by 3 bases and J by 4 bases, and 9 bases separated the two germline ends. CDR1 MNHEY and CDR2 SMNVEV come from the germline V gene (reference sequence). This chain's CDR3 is CASSFGSGYGYTF. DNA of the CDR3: TGTGCCAGCAGTTTTGGGTCGGGCTATGGCTACACCTTC.

CDR3 DNA: TGTGCCACTCAATCCGGACTTGTTTACGAGCAGTACGTC. It encodes CATQSGLVYEQYV. J is TRBJ2-7 and V is TRBV10-3, with D possibly TRBD2 on 5 matching bases. Trimming stripped 10 bases from V and 4 bases from J, with 17 bases between. CDR1 ENHRY and CDR2 SYGVKD come from the germline V gene. CDR3 size: 13 residues.

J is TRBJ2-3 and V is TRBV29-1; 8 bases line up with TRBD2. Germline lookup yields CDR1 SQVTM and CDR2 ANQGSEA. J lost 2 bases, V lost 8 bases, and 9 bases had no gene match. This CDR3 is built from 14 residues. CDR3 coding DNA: TGCAGCTCGGGCCGGGGGGGGCCCACAGATACGCAGTATTTT. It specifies CSSGRGGPTDTQYF.

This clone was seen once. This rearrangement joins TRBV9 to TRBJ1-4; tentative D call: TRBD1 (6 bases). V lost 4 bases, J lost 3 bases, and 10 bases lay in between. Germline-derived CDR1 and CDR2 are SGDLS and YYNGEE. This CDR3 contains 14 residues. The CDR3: CASSHQGSNEKLFF. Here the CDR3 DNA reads TGTGCCAGCAGCCACCAGGGGTCTAATGAAAAACTGTTTTTT.

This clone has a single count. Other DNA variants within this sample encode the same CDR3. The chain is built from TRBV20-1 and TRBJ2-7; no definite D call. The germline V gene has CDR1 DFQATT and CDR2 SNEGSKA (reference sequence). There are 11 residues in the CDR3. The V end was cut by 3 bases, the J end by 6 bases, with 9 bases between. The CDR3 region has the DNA TGCAGTGCTAGGTCAGGCTCCGAGCAGTACTTC. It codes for CSARSGSEQYF.

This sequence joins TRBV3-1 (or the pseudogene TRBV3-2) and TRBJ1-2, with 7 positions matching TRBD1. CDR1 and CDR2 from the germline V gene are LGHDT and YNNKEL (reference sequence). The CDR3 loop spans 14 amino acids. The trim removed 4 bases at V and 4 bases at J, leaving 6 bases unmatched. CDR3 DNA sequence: TGTGCCAGCAGCCCGGGACAGTTTGGCTATGGCTACACCTTC. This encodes CASSPGQFGYGYTF.

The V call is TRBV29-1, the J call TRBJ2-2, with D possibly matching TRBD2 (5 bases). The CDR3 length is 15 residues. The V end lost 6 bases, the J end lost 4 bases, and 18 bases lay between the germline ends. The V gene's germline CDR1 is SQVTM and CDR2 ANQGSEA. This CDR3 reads CSVENQIAGTGELFF. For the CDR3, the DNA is TGCAGCGTGGAAAACCAAATCGCGGGCACCGGGGAGCTGTTTTTT.

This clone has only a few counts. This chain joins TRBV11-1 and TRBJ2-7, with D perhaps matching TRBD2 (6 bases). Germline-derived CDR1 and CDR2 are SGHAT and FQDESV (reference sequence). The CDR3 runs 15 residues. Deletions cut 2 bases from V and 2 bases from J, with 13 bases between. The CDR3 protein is CASSLKSGDPYEQYF. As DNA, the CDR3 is TGTGCCAGCAGCTTAAAATCGGGAGACCCCTACGAGCAGTACTTC.

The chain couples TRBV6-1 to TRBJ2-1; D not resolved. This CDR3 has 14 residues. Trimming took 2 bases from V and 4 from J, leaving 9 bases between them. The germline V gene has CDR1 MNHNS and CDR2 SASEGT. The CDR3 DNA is TGTGCCAGCAGTGAATTTATGGAGTACAATGAGCAGTTCTTC. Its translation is CASSEFMEYNEQFF.

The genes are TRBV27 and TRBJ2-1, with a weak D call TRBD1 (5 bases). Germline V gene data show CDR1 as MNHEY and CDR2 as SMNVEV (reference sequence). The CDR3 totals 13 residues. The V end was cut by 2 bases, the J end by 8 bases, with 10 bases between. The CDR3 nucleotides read TGTGCCAGCAGTTTAGGGCCCAGGGATGAGCAGTTCTTC. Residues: CASSLGPRDEQFF.

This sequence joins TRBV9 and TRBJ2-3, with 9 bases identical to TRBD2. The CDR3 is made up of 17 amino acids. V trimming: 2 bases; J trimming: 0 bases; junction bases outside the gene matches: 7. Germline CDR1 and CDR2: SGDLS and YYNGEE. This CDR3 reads CASSVALAGVSTDTQYF. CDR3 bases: TGTGCCAGCAGCGTCGCCTTAGCGGGGGTTAGCACAGATACGCAGTATTTT.

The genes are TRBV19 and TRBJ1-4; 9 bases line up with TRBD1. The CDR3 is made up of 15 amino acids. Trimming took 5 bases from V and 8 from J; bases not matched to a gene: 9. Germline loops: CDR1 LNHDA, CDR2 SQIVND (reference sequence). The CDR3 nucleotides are TGTGCCAGTAGTCGTCCGGGACAGGGTGAGGAAAAACTGTTTTTT. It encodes CASSRPGQGEEKLFF.

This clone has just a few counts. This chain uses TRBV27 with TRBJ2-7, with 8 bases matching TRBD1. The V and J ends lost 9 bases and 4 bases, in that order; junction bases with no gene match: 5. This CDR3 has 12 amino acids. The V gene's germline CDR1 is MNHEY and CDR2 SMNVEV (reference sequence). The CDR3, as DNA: TGTGCCAGTAGGACAGGGAATTACGAGCAGTACTTC. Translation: CASRTGNYEQYF.

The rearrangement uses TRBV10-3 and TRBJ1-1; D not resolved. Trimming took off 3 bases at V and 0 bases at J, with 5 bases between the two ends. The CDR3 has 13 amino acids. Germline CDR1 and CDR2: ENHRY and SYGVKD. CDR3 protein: CAISDLMNTEAFF. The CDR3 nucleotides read TGTGCCATCAGTGATCTTATGAACACTGAAGCTTTCTTT.

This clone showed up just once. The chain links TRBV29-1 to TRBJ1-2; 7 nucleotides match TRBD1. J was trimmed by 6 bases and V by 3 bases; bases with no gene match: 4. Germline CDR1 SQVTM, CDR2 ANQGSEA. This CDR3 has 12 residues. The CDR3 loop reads CSVERQGDGYTF. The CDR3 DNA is TGCAGCGTTGAGAGGCAGGGGGATGGCTACACCTTC.

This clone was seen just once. The CDR3 sequence is CASSQDRQAQETQYF. The CDR3 DNA reads TGCGCCAGCAGCCAAGACCGACAGGCCCAAGAGACCCAGTACTTC. This chain uses TRBV4-1 with TRBJ2-5; possibly TRBD1 for D (6 bases). The CDR3 length is 15 residues. Trimming removed 0 bases from V and 1 base from J, with 9 bases in between. Looked up from germline, CDR1 is MGHRA and CDR2 is YSYEKL.

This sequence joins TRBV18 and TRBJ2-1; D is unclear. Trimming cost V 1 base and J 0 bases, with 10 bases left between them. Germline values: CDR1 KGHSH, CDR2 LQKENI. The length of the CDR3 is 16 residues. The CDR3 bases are TGTGCCAGCTCACCACAATCCGAGAGCTCCTACAATGAGCAGTTCTTC. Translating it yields CASSPQSESSYNEQFF.

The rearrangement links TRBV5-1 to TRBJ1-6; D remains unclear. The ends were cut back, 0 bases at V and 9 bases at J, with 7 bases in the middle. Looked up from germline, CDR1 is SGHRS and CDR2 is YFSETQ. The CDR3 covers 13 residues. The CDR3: CASSLGERSPLHF. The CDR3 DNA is TGCGCCAGCAGCTTGGGAGAGCGTTCACCCCTCCACTTT.

The CDR3: CASSRQPGQGAEAFF. The DNA for the CDR3 is TGTGCCAGCAGCCGTCAACCGGGACAGGGGGCTGAAGCTTTCTTT. This chain joins TRBV5-5 and TRBJ1-1; TRBD1 matches at 11 bases. Trimming took 4 bases from V and 6 from J; bases not matched to a gene: 8. Germline lookup yields CDR1 SGHKS and CDR2 YYEKEE (reference sequence). The CDR3 has 15 amino acids. The full variable domain, its missing parts supplied by reference TRBV5-5 and TRBJ1-1, is DAGVTQSPTHLIKTRGQQVTLRCSPISGHKSVSWYQQVLGQGPQFIFQYYEKEERGRGNFPDRFSARQFPNYSSELNVNALLLGDSALYLCASSRQPGQGAEAFFGQGTRLTVV.

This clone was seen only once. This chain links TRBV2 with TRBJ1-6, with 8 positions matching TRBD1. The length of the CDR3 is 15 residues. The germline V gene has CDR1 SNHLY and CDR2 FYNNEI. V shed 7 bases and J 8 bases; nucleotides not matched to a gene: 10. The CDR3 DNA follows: TGTGCCAGCATTTCGGACAGGGTGGACGATTCACCCCTCCACTTT. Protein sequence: CASISDRVDDSPLHF.

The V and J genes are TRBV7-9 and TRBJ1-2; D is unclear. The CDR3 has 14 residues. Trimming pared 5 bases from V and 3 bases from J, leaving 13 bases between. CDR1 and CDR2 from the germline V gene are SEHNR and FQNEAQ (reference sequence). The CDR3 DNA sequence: TGTGCCAGCAGCGCGCAGGCTTCTTACTATGGCTACACCTTC. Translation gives CASSAQASYYGYTF.

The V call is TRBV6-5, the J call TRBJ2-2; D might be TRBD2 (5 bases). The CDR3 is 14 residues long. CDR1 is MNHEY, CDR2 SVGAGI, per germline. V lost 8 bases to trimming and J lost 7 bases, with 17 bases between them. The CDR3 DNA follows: TGTGCCAGCGGGATCGGAGGCGTAAGCGGGGAGCTGTTTTTT. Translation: CASGIGGVSGELFF.